This T cell receptor (beta chain) is drawn from a study of T cells in Graves' hyperthyroidism and ophthalmopathy. Study-wide results and limits: Prediction of ophthalmopathy progression came a median roughly 6.7 months pre-onset.

Template material for amplifying TCR beta CDR3 regions consisted of RNA transcripts. With the HTBI primer set, the TCR CDR3 went through a first round of RT-PCR. MiXCR was run by TCRdb on the multiplex PCR reads, yielding one entry per CDR3 protein. The sample has roughly 300,000 distinct CDR3 sequences; under 25% are singletons. This clonotype was counted a few times. The antigen is not known. The V gene's germline CDR1 is MNHNS and CDR2 SASEGT. The V and J ends lost 5 bases and 0 bases respectively, with 10 bases between them. The CDR3 is 14 residues long. This clonotype originated in a woman aged 45-60 years with Graves' hyperthyroidism. What was sequenced was blood. The V gene is TRBV6-1, the J gene TRBJ2-5; D gene unclear. Here the CDR3 DNA reads TGTGCCAGCAGTTACGAGGAGTACCAAGAGACCCAGTACTTC. It encodes CASSYEEYQETQYF.